What follows is one TCR beta chain and its context. This specimen comes from a study of Ad26.COV2.S vaccination and SARS-CoV-2 variants. The V gene's germline CDR1 is PRHDT and CDR2 FYEKMQ (reference sequence). Trimming took off 6 bases at V and 11 bases at J, with 11 bases between the two ends. This CDR3 region has 11 residues. TCRdb's table, derived via immunoSEQ multiplex PCR, lists solely in-frame clones and lacks some. The data hold over 400,000 clones, with roughly 91% observed a single time. Regarding treatment: some 19 received Ad26.COV2.S at low or high dose, single or two shots; roughly 5 received placebo; per-sample allocation not given. Samples analyzed were those drawn on day 63 after the first vaccine or placebo injection.

The chain uses TRBV13 and TRBJ2-1; D tentatively reads TRBD1 or TRBD2 (5 bases each). The TCR was taken from a person between 18 and 59 years old who received the Ad26.COV2.S COVID-19 vaccine or a placebo. Here the sequenced sample was peripheral blood, taken in a trial of Ad26.COV2.S vaccine versus placebo. The CDR3 region is CASRAGTKQFF. The CDR3 DNA follows: TGTGCCAGCAGGGCCGGGACCAAGCAGTTCTTC.